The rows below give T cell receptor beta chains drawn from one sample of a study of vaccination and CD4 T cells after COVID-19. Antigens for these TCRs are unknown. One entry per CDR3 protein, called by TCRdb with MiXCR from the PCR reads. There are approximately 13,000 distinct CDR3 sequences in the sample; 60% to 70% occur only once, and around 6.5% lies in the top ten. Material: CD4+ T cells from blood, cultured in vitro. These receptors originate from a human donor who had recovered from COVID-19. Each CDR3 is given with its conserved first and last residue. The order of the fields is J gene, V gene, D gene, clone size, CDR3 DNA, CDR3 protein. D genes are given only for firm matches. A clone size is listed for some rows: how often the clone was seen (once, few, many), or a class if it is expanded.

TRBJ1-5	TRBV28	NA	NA	TGTGCCAGCAGCTTGGGGGGGTCAGGGAGTCAGCCCCAGCATTTT	CASSLGGSGSQPQHF
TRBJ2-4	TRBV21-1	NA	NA	TGTGCCAGCACCTGCAACCTCGGGACCAAAAACATTCAGTACTTC	CASTCNLGTKNIQYF
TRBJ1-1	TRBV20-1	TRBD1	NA	TGCAGTGTCCGACAGGGCGGTGATCCCTTGGGCACTGAAGCTTTCTTT	CSVRQGGDPLGTEAFF
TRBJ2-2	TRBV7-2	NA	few	TGTGCCAGCAGCCTGAGCGCGCCGAACACCGGGGAGCTGTTTTTT	CASSLSAPNTGELFF
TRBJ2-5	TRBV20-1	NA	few	TGCAGTGCTCGCCCCAGGGGGGGCGAGACCCAGTACTTC	CSARPRGGETQYF
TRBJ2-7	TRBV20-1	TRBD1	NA	TGCAGTGCTAGAGGGCAACAGGGGACCTACGAGCAGTACTTC	CSARGQQGTYEQYF
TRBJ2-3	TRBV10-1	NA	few	TGCGCCAGCAGTGAGAGTAGCGGAACTTTCACAGATACGCAGTATTTT	CASSESSGTFTDTQYF
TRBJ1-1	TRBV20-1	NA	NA	TGCAGTGCTCGCCGGCAGAACACTGAAGCTTTCTTT	CSARRQNTEAFF
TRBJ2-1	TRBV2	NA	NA	TGTGCCAGCAGTGAGGGACCATCCTCCTACAATGAGCAGTTCTTC	CASSEGPSSYNEQFF
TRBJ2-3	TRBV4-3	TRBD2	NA	TGCGCCAGCAGCCAAGAGGGGACTAGCGAAGATACGCAGTATTTT	CASSQEGTSEDTQYF
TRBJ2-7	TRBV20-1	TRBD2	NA	TGCAGTGCCCTTGATGGTGGGGGAGGGCCTAACGAGCAGTACTTC	CSALDGGGGPNEQYF
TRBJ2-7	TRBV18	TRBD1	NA	TGTGCCAGCTCACCAACCGGGACAGGGGGCTTCGAGCAGTACTTC	CASSPTGTGGFEQYF
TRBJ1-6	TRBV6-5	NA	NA	TGTGCCAGCAGTTATAGTTCTAGCGGGGCTAATTCACCCCTCCACTTT	CASSYSSSGANSPLHF
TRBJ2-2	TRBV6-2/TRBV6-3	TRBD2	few	TGTGCCAGCAGTTTACTAGCGGCCGGGGAGCTGTTTTTT	CASSLLAAGELFF
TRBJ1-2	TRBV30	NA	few	TGTGCCTTCCAGACAGTTGGCTACACCTTC	CAFQTVGYTF
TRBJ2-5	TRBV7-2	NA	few	TGTGCCAGCAGCTTCCGATTGGGGGCGGGGGAGACCCAGTACTTC	CASSFRLGAGETQYF
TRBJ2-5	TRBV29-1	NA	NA	TGCAGCGTTTCGCCCAGCCAAGAGACCCAGTACTTC	CSVSPSQETQYF
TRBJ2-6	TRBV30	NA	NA	TGTGCCTGGAGAGTCGGTGGGGCCAACGTCCTGACTTTC	CAWRVGGANVLTF
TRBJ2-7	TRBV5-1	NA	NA	TGCGCCAGCAGCCAGACTGGCACCTACGAGCAGTACTTC	CASSQTGTYEQYF
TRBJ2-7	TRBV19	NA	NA	TGTGCCAGTAGTATGGGGGTAACAGGAGACGAGCAGTACTTC	CASSMGVTGDEQYF
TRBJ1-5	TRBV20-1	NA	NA	TGCAGTGCTTATCAGGGGATTAGCATTCAGCCCCAGCATTTT	CSAYQGISIQPQHF